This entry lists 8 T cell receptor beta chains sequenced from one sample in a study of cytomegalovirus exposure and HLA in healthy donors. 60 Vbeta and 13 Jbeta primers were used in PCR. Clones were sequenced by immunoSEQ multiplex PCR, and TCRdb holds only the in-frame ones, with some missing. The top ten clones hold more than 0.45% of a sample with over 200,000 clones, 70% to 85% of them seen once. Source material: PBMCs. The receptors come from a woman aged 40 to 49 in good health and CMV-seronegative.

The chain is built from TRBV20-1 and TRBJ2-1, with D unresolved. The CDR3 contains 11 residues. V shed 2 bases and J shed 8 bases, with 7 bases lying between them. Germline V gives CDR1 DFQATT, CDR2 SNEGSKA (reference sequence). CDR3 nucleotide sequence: TGCAGTGCTAGAAGCAATTATGAGCAGTTCTTC. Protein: CSARSNYEQFF.

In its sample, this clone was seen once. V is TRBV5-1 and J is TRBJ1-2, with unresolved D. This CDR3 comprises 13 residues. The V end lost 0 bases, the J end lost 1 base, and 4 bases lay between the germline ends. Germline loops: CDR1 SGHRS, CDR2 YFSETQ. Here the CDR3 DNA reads TGCGCCAGCAGCTTGGCCGTTAACTATGGCTACACCTTC. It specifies CASSLAVNYGYTF.

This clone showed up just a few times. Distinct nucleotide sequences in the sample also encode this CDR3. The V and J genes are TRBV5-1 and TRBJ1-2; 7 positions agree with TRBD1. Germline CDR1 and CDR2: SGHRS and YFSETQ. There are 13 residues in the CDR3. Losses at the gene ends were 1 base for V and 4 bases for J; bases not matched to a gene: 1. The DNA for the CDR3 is TGCGCCAGCAGCTTGCGGGACAGCTATGGCTACACCTTC. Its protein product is CASSLRDSYGYTF.

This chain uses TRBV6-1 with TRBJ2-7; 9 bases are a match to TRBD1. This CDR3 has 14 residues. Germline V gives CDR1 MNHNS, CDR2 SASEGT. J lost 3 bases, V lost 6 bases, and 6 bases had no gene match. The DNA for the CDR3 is TGTGCCAGCAGCCCCGGGACAGGGAGCTACGAGCAGTACTTC. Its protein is CASSPGTGSYEQYF.

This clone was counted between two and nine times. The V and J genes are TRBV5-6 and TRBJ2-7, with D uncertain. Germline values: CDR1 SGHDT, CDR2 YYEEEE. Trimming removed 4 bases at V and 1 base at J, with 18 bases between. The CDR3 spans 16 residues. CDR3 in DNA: TGTGCCAGCAGCATTGGCGGTCGAGCCCTATCCTACGAGCAGTACTTC. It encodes CASSIGGRALSYEQYF.

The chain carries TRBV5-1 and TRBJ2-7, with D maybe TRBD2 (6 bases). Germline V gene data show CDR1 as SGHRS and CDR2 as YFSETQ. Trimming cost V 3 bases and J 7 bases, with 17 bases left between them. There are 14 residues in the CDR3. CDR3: CASSSGTPRGEQYF. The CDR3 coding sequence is TGCGCCAGCAGCTCCGGGACTCCCCGAGGGGAGCAGTACTTC.

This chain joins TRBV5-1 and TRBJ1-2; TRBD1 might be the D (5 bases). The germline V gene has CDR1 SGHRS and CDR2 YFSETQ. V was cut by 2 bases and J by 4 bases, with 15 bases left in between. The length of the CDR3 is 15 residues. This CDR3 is CASSFEDGTTYGYTF. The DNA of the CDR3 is TGCGCCAGCAGCTTTGAGGACGGGACTACCTATGGCTACACCTTC.

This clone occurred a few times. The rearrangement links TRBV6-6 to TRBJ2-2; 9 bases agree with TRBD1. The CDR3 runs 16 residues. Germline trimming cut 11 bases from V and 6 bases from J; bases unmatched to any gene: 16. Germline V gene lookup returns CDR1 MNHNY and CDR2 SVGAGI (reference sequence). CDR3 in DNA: TGTGCCGCCCAAAGAGGAGAGGACAGGGGCCCCGGGGAGCTGTTTTTT. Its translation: CAAQRGEDRGPGELFF.